Below are 27 T cell receptor beta chains sequenced from a single sample in a study of control samples from healthy donors and cancer patients. Here immunoSEQ multiplex PCR was the method, and the copy in TCRdb shows in-frame clones only, minus some. The sample gives roughly 100,000 clones, 70% to 90% of which show up once; less than 15% is in the top ten. The sample consisted of blood. Receptors were obtained from a man under 40 in good health.

There are a few counts of this clone. The V and J genes are TRBV27 and TRBJ2-2; D might be TRBD2 (6 bases). Germline V gene data show CDR1 as MNHEY and CDR2 as SMNVEV (reference sequence). V dropped 5 bases and J dropped 7 bases, with 20 bases sitting between them. CDR3 length equals 16 residues. The CDR3: CASSIQRVAAGGELFF. The CDR3 bases are TGTGCCAGCAGTATACAACGGGTAGCGGCGGGCGGGGAGCTGTTTTTT.

V gene TRBV5-1 combines with J gene TRBJ2-7; unclear D gene. Trimming stripped 2 bases from V and 0 bases from J, with 12 bases between. CDR1 is SGHRS, CDR2 YFSETQ, per germline. The CDR3 runs to 15 residues. The DNA for the CDR3 is TGCGCCAGCAGCTTCGGGTCTTCGAGCTCCTACGAGCAGTACTTC. It yields the protein CASSFGSSSSYEQYF.

The rearrangement links TRBV28 to TRBJ2-1; 11 bases align to TRBD1. There are 18 residues in the CDR3. Losses at the gene ends were 3 bases for V and 1 base for J; bases not matched to a gene: 8. Germline-derived CDR1 and CDR2 are MDHEN and SYDVKM. The CDR3 is CASSFASGQGESYNEQFF. CDR3 sequence (DNA): TGTGCCAGCAGTTTTGCCTCGGGACAGGGGGAATCCTACAATGAGCAGTTCTTC.

The chain carries TRBV28 and TRBJ1-1; 7 bases fit TRBD1. Germline values: CDR1 MDHEN, CDR2 SYDVKM. Germline trimming cut 1 base from V and 1 base from J; bases unmatched to any gene: 6. The CDR3 spans 16 residues. CDR3 amino acids: CASSLYRGGGNTEAFF. The CDR3 nucleotides are TGTGCCAGCAGTTTATACAGGGGTGGGGGGAACACTGAAGCTTTCTTT.

The gene calls are TRBV7-2 and TRBJ2-1; 7 bases are a match to TRBD1. The trim removed 5 bases at V and 6 bases at J, leaving 7 bases unmatched. This CDR3 is 14 amino acids long. Germline CDR1 is SGHTA and CDR2 is FQGNSA. The CDR3 nucleotides are TGTGCCAGCAGCCCCCAGGGACAGCTCAATGAGCAGTTCTTC. Translating it yields CASSPQGQLNEQFF.

The V and J genes are TRBV5-4 and TRBJ1-4; D uncertain. Trimming removed 4 bases at V and 2 bases at J, with 18 bases between. The CDR3 length is 17 residues. CDR1 and CDR2 from the germline V gene are SGHNT and YYREEE (reference sequence). The CDR3: CASSHDGPFFTNEKLFF. The CDR3 DNA reads as TGTGCCAGCAGCCACGACGGACCCTTTTTTACTAATGAAAAACTGTTTTTT.

V and J are TRBV27 and TRBJ2-7, with 11 positions matching TRBD2. With 5 bases clipped from V and 7 bases from J, the junction kept 13 bases outside the gene matches. The CDR3 is made up of 16 amino acids. Germline CDR1 and CDR2: MNHEY and SMNVEV (reference sequence). This chain's CDR3 is CASSTTGTSGLGEQYF. For the CDR3, the DNA is TGTGCCAGCAGTACCACCGGGACTAGCGGACTAGGGGAGCAGTACTTC.

J is TRBJ2-5 and V is TRBV3-1 (or the pseudogene TRBV3-2); 10 positions agree with TRBD2. V lost 5 bases, J lost 4 bases, and 7 bases stayed unmatched. CDR1 is LGHDT, CDR2 YNNKEL, per germline (reference sequence). The CDR3 loop spans 15 amino acids. The CDR3 loop is CASSSSGRAGETQYF. The CDR3 DNA reads TGTGCCAGCAGCTCCAGCGGGAGGGCGGGAGAGACCCAGTACTTC.

The chain links TRBV19 to TRBJ1-2; D is unclear. This CDR3 comprises 14 residues. Between the trimmed V and J ends, which lost 3 bases and 2 bases, there was a span of 10 bases. Germline V gene lookup returns CDR1 LNHDA and CDR2 SQIVND (reference sequence). The CDR3 protein is CASSIRNINYGYTF. The CDR3 DNA sequence: TGTGCCAGTAGTATTAGGAACATCAACTATGGCTACACCTTC.

This clone was observed many times. This CDR3 is CASSPRGLSSYEQYF. Written as DNA, the CDR3 is TGTGCCAGCAGCCCCAGGGGACTAAGCTCCTACGAGCAGTACTTC. The chain is built from TRBV13 and TRBJ2-7, with a possible D match to TRBD2 (7 bases). Trimming took 5 bases from V and 0 from J, leaving 14 bases between them. The germline V gene has CDR1 PRHDT and CDR2 FYEKMQ (reference sequence). The CDR3 runs to 15 residues.

The rearrangement links TRBV24-1 to TRBJ2-7; no reliable D call. The CDR3 has 16 amino acids. In germline, CDR1 is KGHDR, CDR2 SFDVKD. Trimming took 4 bases from V and 2 from J, leaving 17 bases between them. In nucleotides, the CDR3 is TGTGCCACCAGTGACTCCCTTGGACCCTTCCCCTACGAGCAGTACTTC. Translated: CATSDSLGPFPYEQYF.

V is TRBV27 and J is TRBJ2-7, with D possibly TRBD1 on 6 matching bases. This CDR3 is 15 amino acids long. V was pared by 7 bases and J by 2 bases, with 18 bases between. Germline CDR1 and CDR2: MNHEY and SMNVEV (reference sequence). CDR3 coding DNA: TGTGCCAGCACTAAACTGGGGGCAGGGGCCTACGAGCAGTACTTC. This gives the protein CASTKLGAGAYEQYF.

This chain uses TRBV28 with TRBJ2-1; TRBD1 agrees at 8 bases. Per germline, CDR1 MDHEN and CDR2 SYDVKM. The CDR3 contains 15 residues. V lost 1 base and J lost 14; bases outside the gene matches: 13. CDR3 residues: CASSLFEISDRGEFF. CDR3 sequence (DNA): TGTGCCAGCAGTTTATTTGAGATCAGTGACAGGGGTGAGTTCTTC.

The chain is built from TRBV9 and TRBJ2-3; 13 positions match TRBD2. In germline, CDR1 is SGDLS, CDR2 YYNGEE. There are 20 residues in the CDR3. J was trimmed by 0 bases and V by 0 bases; bases with no gene match: 10. DNA of the CDR3: TGTGCCAGCAGCGTAGGGACTAGCGGGAGCTTCCCCCGGAGCACAGATACGCAGTATTTT. It translates to CASSVGTSGSFPRSTDTQYF.

The rearrangement links TRBV6-5 to TRBJ2-3; TRBD1 matches 7 bases. Unmatched junction bases numbered 13, after V lost 6 bases and J lost 13 bases. The CDR3 spans 13 residues. Germline V gene data show CDR1 as MNHEY and CDR2 as SVGAGI. CDR3 DNA: TGTGCCAGCAGACACGGACAGGATTTTGTAAAGTATTTT. Residues: CASRHGQDFVKYF.

J is TRBJ2-7 and V is TRBV5-1; D is perhaps TRBD2 (5 bases). The CDR3 loop spans 15 amino acids. V lost 5 bases and J 0 bases, leaving 15 bases between the germline ends. Germline-derived CDR1 and CDR2 are SGHRS and YFSETQ. The CDR3 DNA sequence: TGCGCCAGCAGTTGGGGAGATGCTAGCTCCTACGAGCAGTACTTC. Translation: CASSWGDASSYEQYF.

The rearrangement joins TRBV19 to TRBJ2-1; perhaps D is TRBD1 or TRBD2 (5 bases each). Deletions cut 6 bases from V and 7 bases from J, with 13 bases between. CDR3 size: 13 residues. CDR1 and CDR2 (germline): LNHDA, SQIVND (reference sequence). The CDR3 region is CASRWGYGNEQFF. In DNA form, the CDR3 reads TGTGCCAGTAGGTGGGGGTACGGGAATGAGCAGTTCTTC.

The rearrangement joins TRBV5-6 to TRBJ1-4; 10 bases map to TRBD1. Germline V gene sequence: CDR1 SGHDT, CDR2 YYEEEE. Losses at the gene ends were 5 bases for V and 8 bases for J; bases not matched to a gene: 6. This CDR3 has 14 amino acids. The chain's CDR3 is CASSSGTGVEKLFF. The DNA for the CDR3 is TGTGCCAGCAGTTCCGGGACAGGGGTCGAAAAACTGTTTTTT.

The genes are TRBV7-9 and TRBJ1-3; D gene unclear. Trimming shortened V by 1 base and J by 0 bases, and 10 bases separated the two germline ends. The V gene's germline CDR1 is SEHNR and CDR2 FQNEAQ (reference sequence). The CDR3 is 16 residues long. Here the CDR3 reads CASSLGTVVSGNTIYF. The CDR3 coding sequence is TGTGCCAGCAGCTTAGGCACGGTGGTCTCTGGAAACACCATATATTTT.

The chain recombines TRBV11-1 with TRBJ2-7; 11 nucleotides agree with TRBD2. Germline lookup yields CDR1 SGHAT and CDR2 FQDESV (reference sequence). J gave up 3 bases and V 5 bases, and 3 bases lay outside the gene matches. CDR3 length equals 14 residues. CDR3 nucleotides: TGTGCCAGCAGCCGCGGACTAGCGGGCTACGAGCAGTACTTC. This encodes CASSRGLAGYEQYF.

V usage is TRBV13 and J usage is TRBJ1-1, with 7 bases identical to TRBD1. V was clipped by 0 bases and J by 3 bases; unmatched bases: 7. The CDR3 totals 16 residues. The V gene's germline CDR1 is PRHDT and CDR2 FYEKMQ (reference sequence). CDR3 residues: CASSLGLRGPDTEAFF. The CDR3 DNA is TGTGCCAGCAGCTTAGGATTGAGGGGGCCGGACACTGAAGCTTTCTTT.

The chain employs TRBV4-1 and TRBJ1-2, with a tentative D call TRBD1 (6 bases). Germline loops: CDR1 MGHRA, CDR2 YSYEKL. The CDR3 is made up of 16 amino acids. Trimming stripped 3 bases from V and 3 bases from J, with 17 bases between. DNA for the CDR3: TGCGCCAGCAGCCAGCCCAGGGGTGAAGGAGACTATGGCTACACCTTC. The encoded protein is CASSQPRGEGDYGYTF.

The V call is TRBV14, the J call TRBJ2-3; D is perhaps TRBD1 or TRBD2 (5 bases each). The germline V and J ends were trimmed by 0 bases and 7 bases, with 17 bases remaining between them. Germline CDR1 reads SGHDN; CDR2 reads FVKESK. The CDR3 extends over 16 amino acids. CDR3 amino acids: CASSQDFGTVMNTQYF. The CDR3 DNA sequence: TGTGCCAGCAGCCAAGACTTCGGGACGGTCATGAATACGCAGTATTTT.

The chain has TRBV12-5 and TRBJ1-3, with TRBD1 identical over 10 bases. CDR3 length equals 18 residues. CDR1 and CDR2 from the germline V gene are LGHNT and FRNRAP. The V and J ends lost 7 bases and 7 bases, in that order; junction bases with no gene match: 19. As DNA, the CDR3 is TGTGCTAGTGAACGGGGACAGGGGAGACGAGGTCGCCGGAACACCATATATTTT. As protein: CASERGQGRRGRRNTIYF.

The chain combines TRBV11-3 with TRBJ2-3; D ambiguous. From germline, CDR1 is SGHNT and CDR2 YENEEA. V gave up 8 bases and J gave up 2 bases, with 14 bases separating them. The CDR3 consists of 14 residues. The CDR3 reads CASSLIKYTDTQYF. The CDR3 DNA sequence: TGTGCCAGCTCCCTTATAAAGTACACAGATACGCAGTATTTT.

The chain's CDR3 is CASSLSSTGGGDEKLFF. The CDR3 DNA follows: TGTGCCAGCAGTTTGTCATCGACAGGGGGCGGAGATGAAAAACTGTTTTTT. The chain has TRBV27 and TRBJ1-4; 10 nucleotides line up with TRBD1. Germline V lookup: CDR1 MNHEY, CDR2 SMNVEV (reference sequence). This CDR3 has 17 residues. The V and J ends lost 3 bases and 6 bases, in that order; junction bases with no gene match: 10.

This chain joins TRBV7-9 and TRBJ1-2; 7 bases are a match to TRBD1. Germline V gene sequence: CDR1 SEHNR, CDR2 FQNEAQ (reference sequence). This CDR3 comprises 14 residues. Losses at the gene ends were 5 bases for V and 2 bases for J; bases not matched to a gene: 5. The CDR3 region is CASSQGQQNYGYTF. The CDR3 DNA sequence: TGTGCCAGCAGCCAGGGACAGCAAAACTATGGCTACACCTTC.